This entry concerns a single TCR beta chain. A much larger clone differs from this one at a single base, so this may be a read error. Samples came from patients with localized non-small cell lung adenocarcinoma. This specimen comes from a study of CD4 and CD8 cells across lung adenocarcinoma regions. TCRdb itself ran the PCR reads through MiXCR, one entry per CDR3 protein. Altogether under 15,000 distinct CDR3 sequences are present, about 56% being singletons, with the ten largest covering approximately 33%. V was shortened by 10 bases and J by 2 bases, with 15 bases between the two germline ends. Looked up from germline, CDR1 is ENHRY and CDR2 is SYGVKD. The CDR3 has 14 amino acids.

The sample was CD8+ T cells from the center of a lung tumor. The clonotype comes from a female donor with lung adenocarcinoma. The CD4 and CD8 labels of this study may be unreliable. The chain carries TRBV10-3 and TRBJ2-4, with D perhaps given as TRBD1 or TRBD2 (7 bases each). The CDR3 reads CASQGEGTKNIQYF. The DNA of the CDR3 is TGTGCCAGTCAGGGGGAGGGGACCAAAAACATTCAGTACTTC.